A selection of T cell receptor beta chains follows, all from one sample in a study of cytomegalovirus exposure and HLA in healthy donors. Profiled with immunoSEQ multiplex PCR; TCRdb holds only in-frame clones, not every one. The sample includes 100,000 or so clones, around 83% of them seen just once. The sequencing sample was made of PBMCs. The receptors come from a woman aged 18-29 years in good health and CMV-seronegative. CDR3s include the opening cysteine and the closing phenylalanine or tryptophan. Fields, in order: D gene, clone size, J gene, V gene, CDR3 protein, CDR3 DNA. D genes are given only for firm matches. Only some rows state a clone size, as once, few, many or a class for expanded clones.

D: .; size: once; J: TRBJ1-4; V: TRBV12-5; CDR3: CASGLGLGGYTQTNEKLFF; DNA: TGTGCTAGTGGTTTGGGTCTGGGAGGGTACACACAGACTAATGAAAAACTGTTTTTT
D: .; size: .; J: TRBJ2-6; V: TRBV15; CDR3: CATSGGRRDYNSGANVLTF; DNA: TGTGCCACCAGCGGGGGACGGAGGGATTATAACTCTGGGGCCAACGTCCTGACTTTC
D: .; size: .; J: TRBJ1-4; V: TRBV7-2; CDR3: CASSLVFSEKLFF; DNA: TGTGCCAGCAGCTTAGTCTTTAGTGAAAAACTGTTTTTT
D: TRBD1; size: .; J: TRBJ1-2; V: TRBV11-2; CDR3: CASSQQGNYGYTF; DNA: TGTGCCAGCAGTCAACAGGGGAACTATGGCTACACCTTC
D: .; size: .; J: TRBJ2-7; V: TRBV7-9; CDR3: CSSSSLPGSRDEQYF; DNA: TGTTCCAGCAGCTCCCTCCCGGGGTCCCGGGACGAGCAGTACTTC
D: .; size: .; J: TRBJ1-1; V: TRBV6-1; CDR3: CASSDDTAGNTEAFF; DNA: TGTGCCAGCAGTGACGACACCGCCGGGAACACTGAAGCTTTCTTT
D: .; size: .; J: TRBJ2-5; V: TRBV7-9; CDR3: CASSLGEQTQYF; DNA: TGTGCCAGCAGCTTAGGCGAACAGACCCAGTACTTC
D: TRBD2; size: .; J: TRBJ2-3; V: TRBV5-6; CDR3: CASSLAGGTSLDTQYF; DNA: TGTGCCAGCAGCTTGGCGGGGGGGACGTCTTTAGATACGCAGTATTTT
D: TRBD1; size: .; J: TRBJ1-4; V: TRBV18; CDR3: CASSPMATGTEKLFF; DNA: TGTGCCAGCTCACCAATGGCGACAGGGACGGAAAAACTGTTTTTT
D: .; size: .; J: TRBJ1-2; V: TRBV4-3; CDR3: CASSQTIREQSVYGYTF; DNA: TGCGCCAGCAGCCAAACTATAAGGGAGCAGTCAGTCTATGGCTACACCTTC
D: .; size: once; J: TRBJ1-3; V: TRBV7-2; CDR3: CASTRQASSGNTIYF; DNA: TGTGCCAGCACCCGCCAGGCCTCCTCTGGAAACACCATATATTTT
D: TRBD1; size: .; J: TRBJ2-7; V: TRBV28; CDR3: CASGGTGGFEQYF; DNA: TGTGCCAGCGGAGGGACAGGGGGTTTCGAGCAGTACTTC
D: TRBD2; size: .; J: TRBJ2-5; V: TRBV7-2; CDR3: CASSPGLAGVETQYF; DNA: TGTGCCAGCAGCCCGGGACTAGCGGGAGTGGAGACCCAGTACTTC
D: .; size: .; J: TRBJ1-2; V: TRBV6-5; CDR3: CASSSTGWNYGYTF; DNA: TGTGCCAGCAGTTCAACAGGGTGGAACTATGGCTACACCTTC
D: .; size: .; J: TRBJ1-1; V: TRBV21-1; CDR3: CASRGREGMNTEAFF; DNA: TGTGCCAGCAGAGGCAGGGAAGGGATGAACACTGAAGCTTTCTTT
D: TRBD1; size: .; J: TRBJ1-1; V: TRBV7-9; CDR3: CASSLVPTGKSEAFF; DNA: TGTGCCAGCAGCTTAGTACCGACAGGGAAGTCTGAAGCTTTCTTT
D: .; size: .; J: TRBJ2-3; V: TRBV30; CDR3: CAWSTRATTTDTQYF; DNA: TGTGCCTGGAGTACCCGGGCGACTACAACAGATACGCAGTATTTT
D: TRBD2; size: .; J: TRBJ2-3; V: TRBV7-3; CDR3: CASSLGSGGAFTDTQYF; DNA: TGTGCCAGCAGCTTAGGTAGCGGGGGGGCATTCACAGATACGCAGTATTTT
D: TRBD1; size: .; J: TRBJ2-7; V: TRBV28; CDR3: CASSRSGQGRNEQYF; DNA: TGTGCCAGCAGCCGGTCTGGACAGGGGAGAAACGAGCAGTACTTC
D: .; size: .; J: TRBJ2-4; V: TRBV2; CDR3: CASSERPTWSIQYF; DNA: TGTGCCAGCAGTGAAAGACCCACATGGAGCATTCAGTACTTC
D: TRBD1; size: .; J: TRBJ1-5; V: TRBV6-6; CDR3: CASSRDRDSNQPQHF; DNA: TGTGCCAGCAGCCGGGACAGGGATAGCAATCAGCCCCAGCATTTT
D: TRBD1; size: .; J: TRBJ1-2; V: TRBV5-4; CDR3: CASSLGGQFYGYTF; DNA: TGTGCCAGCAGCTTGGGGGGACAGTTCTATGGCTACACCTTC
D: TRBD2; size: .; J: TRBJ2-1; V: TRBV18; CDR3: CASSPPGGSFYNEQFF; DNA: TGTGCCAGCTCACCACCGGGCGGGAGCTTCTACAATGAGCAGTTCTTC
D: TRBD1; size: .; J: TRBJ1-3; V: TRBV5-1; CDR3: CASSFGTGEGNTIYF; DNA: TGCGCCAGCAGCTTTGGGACAGGGGAAGGAAACACCATATATTTT
D: .; size: once; J: TRBJ2-5; V: TRBV27; CDR3: CASSTGHLSQQYF; DNA: TGTGCCAGCAGTACGGGACACCTTAGTCAGCAGTACTTC
D: .; size: .; J: TRBJ1-4; V: TRBV19; CDR3: CASSMGPTNEKLFF; DNA: TGTGCCAGTAGTATGGGGCCAACTAATGAAAAACTGTTTTTT
D: .; size: .; J: TRBJ2-2; V: TRBV4-3; CDR3: CASSQDSTTKSGELFF; DNA: TGCGCCAGCAGCCAAGATTCTACCACCAAGTCCGGGGAGCTGTTTTTT
D: .; size: .; J: TRBJ2-1; V: TRBV19; CDR3: CASSLSGTYVYNEQFF; DNA: TGTGCCAGTAGTCTTTCAGGGACTTATGTCTACAATGAGCAGTTCTTC
D: .; size: .; J: TRBJ1-2; V: TRBV30; CDR3: CAWGHNYGYTF; DNA: TGTGCCTGGGGACACAACTATGGCTACACCTTC
D: .; size: .; J: TRBJ2-2; V: TRBV28; CDR3: CASSLGGLTGELFF; DNA: TGTGCCAGCAGTTTGGGAGGCCTCACCGGGGAGCTGTTTTTT
D: TRBD1; size: once; J: TRBJ2-1; V: TRBV25-1; CDR3: CASSEMDRDSYNEQFF; DNA: TGTGCCAGCAGTGAGATGGACAGGGACTCCTACAATGAGCAGTTCTTC
D: .; size: .; J: TRBJ1-1; V: TRBV7-6; CDR3: CASSREGLNTEAFF; DNA: TGTGCCAGCTCCAGGGAGGGTTTAAACACTGAAGCTTTCTTT
D: .; size: once; J: TRBJ2-5; V: TRBV7-7; CDR3: CASSLGGGETQYF; DNA: TGTGCCAGCAGCTTAGGGGGGGGCGAGACCCAGTACTTC
D: TRBD2; size: .; J: TRBJ2-5; V: TRBV5-1; CDR3: CASSSGLAGVGKTQYF; DNA: TGCGCCAGCAGCTCGGGACTAGCGGGAGTGGGTAAGACCCAGTACTTC
D: .; size: .; J: TRBJ2-2; V: TRBV9; CDR3: CASSVATGTGELFF; DNA: TGTGCCAGCAGCGTAGCGACGGGAACCGGGGAGCTGTTTTTT
D: .; size: .; J: TRBJ1-1; V: TRBV7-9; CDR3: CASSLGPGLEAFF; DNA: TGTGCCAGCAGCTTAGGGCCAGGGCTTGAAGCTTTCTTT
D: .; size: .; J: TRBJ2-3; V: TRBV28; CDR3: CASSFGPTRIYF; DNA: TGTGCCAGCAGTTTCGGCCCGACCAGGATATATTTT
D: .; size: .; J: TRBJ2-2; V: TRBV9; CDR3: CASSPTSTGELFF; DNA: TGTGCCAGCAGCCCCACGAGCACCGGGGAGCTGTTTTTT
D: .; size: .; J: TRBJ2-1; V: TRBV10-1; CDR3: CASSGGSYNEQFF; DNA: TGCGCCAGCAGCGGGGGATCCTACAATGAGCAGTTCTTC
D: TRBD1; size: .; J: TRBJ2-7; V: TRBV7-2; CDR3: CASSLTGTGGSLSYEQYF; DNA: TGTGCCAGCAGCTTAACCGGGACAGGGGGCTCCCTCTCCTACGAGCAGTACTTC
D: TRBD1; size: medium-sized; J: TRBJ2-6; V: TRBV6-1; CDR3: CASSDRASGANVLTF; DNA: TGTGCCAGCTCGGACAGGGCCTCTGGGGCCAACGTCCTGACTTTC
D: .; size: .; J: TRBJ1-5; V: TRBV5-6; CDR3: CASSHRVNNQPQHF; DNA: TGTGCCAGCAGCCACAGGGTGAACAATCAGCCCCAGCATTTT